This T cell receptor (beta chain) was identified during a study of T cell responses to AZD1222 COVID-19 vaccine. The table came from immunoSEQ multiplex PCR; TCRdb's copy has only in-frame clones and leaves some out. The table includes about 150,000 clones, roughly 90% detected once. Looked up from germline, CDR1 is SEHNR and CDR2 is FQNEAQ (reference sequence). This CDR3 contains 16 residues. Trimming cost V 5 bases and J 7 bases; bases outside gene matches: 10. The chain employs TRBV7-9 and TRBJ2-1; TRBD2 aligns across 11 bases. The source is an adult who received the AZD1222 COVID-19 vaccine. The sample here was peripheral blood, taken 28 days after the second AZD1222 dose. The CDR3 DNA reads as TGTGCCAGCAGCCACCCTACTAGCGGGAGTGGTAATGAGCAGTTCTTC. Amino acid sequence: CASSHPTSGSGNEQFF.